One and the same sample provided the 3 T cell receptor beta chains below, sequenced in a study of T cells after yellow fever vaccination. Each CDR3 protein is one row after TCRdb ran MiXCR on the 5' RACE reads. The sample has hundreds of thousands of distinct CDR3 sequences, approximately 13% seen once. Sequences were derived from PBMCs, sampled on the day of the yellow fever booster vaccination. These TCRs come from a man aged 25 to 45 who received the YFV17D yellow fever vaccine.

This clonotype has at least ten counts. The chain joins TRBV12-3 or TRBV12-4 to TRBJ2-5; perhaps D is TRBD1 or TRBD2 (5 bases each). The CDR3 consists of 13 residues. The V gene lost 8 bases and the J gene lost 5 bases, with 15 bases spanning the gap. The CDR3 sequence is CASGDGWGETQYF. CDR3 in DNA: TGTGCCAGCGGGGACGGCTGGGGGGAGACCCAGTACTTC.

This clonotype was observed a few times. CDR3 sequence reads: CASGDGLNTGELFF. CDR3 DNA: TGTGCCAGCGGGGACGGGCTGAACACCGGGGAGCTGTTTTTT. The V call is TRBV9, the J call TRBJ2-2; D possibly uses TRBD1 or TRBD2 (5 bases each). There are 14 residues in the CDR3. CDR1 and CDR2 (germline): SGDLS, YYNGEE. Trimming shortened V by 7 bases and J by 1 base, and 11 bases separated the two germline ends.

This chain links TRBV7-2 with TRBJ2-5; the D is unclear. Looked up from germline, CDR1 is SGHTA and CDR2 is FQGNSA. The ends were cut back, 1 base at V and 5 bases at J, with 14 bases in the middle. The CDR3 sequence is 15 residues long. The CDR3 nucleotides are TGTGCCAGCAGCTTAGGGGGTCCCATGGGGGAGACCCAGTACTTC. Its translation: CASSLGGPMGETQYF.